A selection of T cell receptor beta chains follows, all from one sample in a study of cytomegalovirus exposure and HLA in healthy donors. Clones were read by immunoSEQ multiplex PCR, and TCRdb kept only the in-frame ones, dropping some. The sample yields 130,000 or so clones, 66% seen once. The material sequenced was PBMCs. Source of these receptors: a woman aged 55-70 years in good health and CMV-seronegative. The CDR3 runs from the conserved cysteine through the conserved F or W. The order of the fields is V gene, D gene, J gene, clone size, CDR3 protein, CDR3 DNA. The D gene is left open where the match is weak. Expanded clones are given a class, and other clones once, few, many or no size at all.

TRBV7-9,.,TRBJ1-1,.,CASSPWGGGGTEAFF,TGTGCCAGCAGCCCTTGGGGGGGAGGGGGCACTGAAGCTTTCTTT
TRBV27,.,TRBJ1-1,few,CASRPLETDTEAFF,TGTGCCAGCAGACCCTTGGAGACGGACACTGAAGCTTTCTTT
TRBV7-2,.,TRBJ2-1,.,CASSFSRNNEQFF,TGTGCCAGCAGCTTTTCTAGAAACAATGAGCAGTTCTTC
TRBV5-4,.,TRBJ2-1,few,CASSFTRSYNEQFF,TGTGCCAGCAGCTTTACTCGCTCCTACAATGAGCAGTTCTTC
TRBV9,.,TRBJ1-1,.,CASSVESGLATEAFF,TGTGCCAGCAGCGTAGAGTCCGGGTTGGCCACTGAAGCTTTCTTT
TRBV9,.,TRBJ2-3,.,CASSAPNPGSDTQYF,TGTGCCAGCAGCGCCCCGAACCCCGGGTCAGATACGCAGTATTTT
TRBV4-3,.,TRBJ2-7,.,CASSQDSRTYEQYF,TGCGCCAGCAGCCAAGATTCTCGGACTTACGAGCAGTACTTC
TRBV6-5,.,TRBJ1-1,few,CASSYSPGPPNTEAFF,TGTGCCAGCAGTTACTCGCCAGGCCCCCCGAACACTGAAGCTTTCTTT
TRBV6-6,.,TRBJ1-2,few,CASSGTQGLNYGYTF,TGTGCCAGCAGTGGTACACAGGGTTTGAACTATGGCTACACCTTC
TRBV19,TRBD2,TRBJ2-1,.,CASSILAGGPGNEQFF,TGTGCCAGTAGTATCCTAGCGGGGGGGCCTGGGAATGAGCAGTTCTTC
TRBV19,.,TRBJ1-5,few,CASKEGVQPQHF,TGTGCCAGTAAGGAGGGCGTCCAGCCCCAGCATTTT
TRBV11-2,.,TRBJ2-1,few,CASSSLLSREQFF,TGTGCCAGCAGCTCATTGCTCTCCCGGGAGCAGTTCTTC
TRBV7-6,TRBD2,TRBJ2-7,.,CASSSRRGDSYEQYF,TGTGCCAGCAGCTCCCGGCGGGGGGACTCCTACGAGCAGTACTTC
TRBV7-2,TRBD2,TRBJ2-5,.,CASSLAGLAAQETQYF,TGTGCCAGCAGCTTAGCGGGACTAGCGGCTCAAGAGACCCAGTACTTC
TRBV14,.,TRBJ2-1,few,CASSQALALQQFF,TGTGCCAGCAGCCAAGCACTAGCTTTACAGCAGTTCTTC
TRBV9,.,TRBJ2-3,.,CASSVDEGSSTDTQYF,TGTGCCAGCAGCGTAGACGAGGGCTCTAGCACAGATACGCAGTATTTT
TRBV6-5,TRBD1,TRBJ1-4,.,CASSYQGQGREKLFF,TGTGCCAGCAGTTACCAGGGACAGGGGCGTGAAAAACTGTTTTTT
TRBV11-3,.,TRBJ1-4,.,CASSPRDTRPVANEKLFF,TGTGCCAGCAGCCCCCGGGACACACGACCAGTCGCAAATGAAAAACTGTTTTTT
TRBV5-4,TRBD1,TRBJ1-1,.,CASSPRQGGTGAEAFF,TGTGCCAGCAGCCCTCGACAGGGAGGTACCGGAGCTGAAGCTTTCTTT
TRBV5-4,.,TRBJ1-2,.,CASSLGQGNYGYTF,TGTGCCAGCAGCTTGGGGCAGGGGAACTATGGCTACACCTTC
TRBV6-1,TRBD1,TRBJ1-1,.,CASEPGQVNTEAFF,TGTGCCAGCGAGCCAGGACAGGTGAACACTGAAGCTTTCTTT
TRBV6-6,.,TRBJ2-5,few,CASSYSEYQETQYF,TGTGCCAGCAGTTACTCGGAGTACCAAGAGACCCAGTACTTC
TRBV5-4,TRBD2,TRBJ2-1,.,CASSPLSGRGYNEQFF,TGTGCCAGCAGCCCTTTAAGCGGGAGGGGTTACAATGAGCAGTTCTTC
TRBV6-1,.,TRBJ1-2,.,CASSEGWGRTYGYTF,TGTGCCAGCAGTGAAGGTTGGGGCAGAACCTATGGCTACACCTTC
TRBV9,TRBD1,TRBJ2-3,.,CASSVVGTGVTDTQYF,TGTGCCAGCAGCGTAGTGGGGACAGGGGTAACAGATACGCAGTATTTT
TRBV13,TRBD2,TRBJ2-1,many,CASGVAGVNEQFF,TGTGCCAGCGGGGTAGCGGGAGTAAATGAGCAGTTCTTC
TRBV14,.,TRBJ2-7,.,CASSQIGVRRYF,TGTGCCAGCAGCCAGATCGGGGTACGGCGGTACTTC
TRBV19,.,TRBJ1-4,.,CASTQDSSTNEKLFF,TGTGCCAGTACACAAGACTCATCAACTAATGAAAAACTGTTTTTT
TRBV6-1,TRBD2,TRBJ2-5,.,CASSEQRGGQETQYF,TGTGCCAGCAGTGAGCAGCGGGGGGGCCAAGAGACCCAGTACTTC
TRBV4-2,.,TRBJ1-2,few,CASSQDLQGPYLPYGYTF,TGTGCCAGCAGCCAAGATCTTCAGGGGCCCTACCTCCCCTATGGCTACACCTTC
TRBV5-4,TRBD2,TRBJ2-7,few,CASSLGGGPSREQYF,TGTGCCAGCAGCTTGGGGGGGGGACCCTCTCGAGAGCAGTACTTC
TRBV28,TRBD2,TRBJ2-7,.,CASSFDPGLAEGDGDEQYF,TGTGCCAGCAGTTTCGACCCGGGACTAGCGGAGGGGGATGGAGACGAGCAGTACTTC
TRBV6-5,.,TRBJ1-6,.,CASSFTQGSLNSPLHF,TGTGCCAGCAGTTTCACACAGGGTTCTCTGAATTCACCCCTCCACTTT
TRBV5-1,TRBD2,TRBJ2-5,few,CASSLQSGGAEETQYF,TGCGCCAGCAGCTTGCAAAGCGGGGGGGCCGAAGAGACCCAGTACTTC
TRBV14,TRBD1,TRBJ2-7,.,CASSQVRGSEQYF,TGTGCCAGCAGCCAAGTCAGGGGGTCCGAGCAGTACTTC
TRBV5-6,TRBD2,TRBJ2-5,.,CASSRTSGQYYQETQYF,TGTGCCAGCAGTCGGACTAGCGGACAATATTACCAAGAGACCCAGTACTTC
TRBV7-2,.,TRBJ1-2,few,CASSPQARTARDYTF,TGTGCCAGCAGCCCACAAGCCCGGACAGCTCGCGACTACACCTTC
TRBV5-1,.,TRBJ2-3,.,CASSFATRALDTQYF,TGCGCCAGCAGCTTCGCGACTAGGGCATTAGATACGCAGTATTTT
TRBV9,.,TRBJ1-5,.,CASSVDGYSNQPQHF,TGTGCCAGCAGCGTAGACGGGTATAGCAATCAGCCCCAGCATTTT
TRBV28,TRBD2,TRBJ2-7,.,CASSLLAGGPSSYEQYF,TGTGCCAGCAGTTTGCTAGCGGGAGGGCCTAGCTCCTACGAGCAGTACTTC
TRBV5-6,TRBD2,TRBJ2-3,.,CASSLGTSPSTDTQYF,TGTGCCAGCAGCCTAGGGACTAGTCCTAGCACAGATACGCAGTATTTT
TRBV6-8,.,TRBJ2-2,.,CASSYGAMAGELFF,TGTGCCAGCAGTTACGGGGCAATGGCCGGGGAGCTGTTTTTT
TRBV6-5,.,TRBJ2-4,.,CASRGLGYSKNIQYF,TGTGCCAGCAGGGGGCTGGGGTACTCCAAAAACATTCAGTACTTC
TRBV6-5,.,TRBJ2-2,.,CASRQGAGELFF,TGTGCCAGCAGACAGGGAGCCGGGGAGCTGTTTTTT
TRBV28,.,TRBJ2-4,.,CASSPPGPSQNIQYF,TGTGCCAGCAGCCCCCCCGGCCCTAGCCAAAACATTCAGTACTTC
TRBV28,TRBD2,TRBJ2-1,.,CASSLGGRSLNEQFF,TGTGCCAGCAGTTTAGGCGGGAGGTCCCTCAATGAGCAGTTCTTC
TRBV7-2,TRBD1,TRBJ2-2,few,CASSSIGAGTGENPGELFF,TGTGCCAGCAGCTCAATAGGAGCCGGGACAGGGGAGAATCCCGGGGAGCTGTTTTTT
TRBV6-5,.,TRBJ2-2,.,CASSPWRGPGELFF,TGTGCCAGCAGTCCCTGGCGGGGGCCCGGGGAGCTGTTTTTT
TRBV5-1,TRBD2,TRBJ2-3,.,CASSLRSGRMGTDTQYF,TGCGCCAGCAGCTTGAGGAGCGGGAGAATGGGCACAGATACGCAGTATTTT
TRBV7-8,TRBD1,TRBJ2-1,.,CASSLGYKGARNNEQFF,TGTGCCAGCAGCTTAGGGTATAAGGGGGCGCGGAACAATGAGCAGTTCTTC
TRBV2,.,TRBJ2-1,.,CVTQRNTYNEQFF,TGTGTCACCCAGCGGAACACCTACAATGAGCAGTTCTTC
TRBV29-1,.,TRBJ1-1,.,CSVEARGSGGNTEAFF,TGCAGCGTTGAAGCTAGAGGGTCGGGGGGGAACACTGAAGCTTTCTTT
TRBV10-3,TRBD1,TRBJ2-7,few,CAISEGTGGYYEQYF,TGTGCCATCAGTGAGGGGACAGGGGGTTACTACGAGCAGTACTTC